This T cell receptor beta chain was recorded in a study of blood T cells in healthy people across ages. Per sample, extraction of total RNA gave at least 5 micrograms in every case. A single count supports this clonotype. Per the germline V gene, CDR1 is MGHDK and CDR2 is SYGVNS. Deletions cut 7 bases from V and 6 bases from J, with 15 bases between. The CDR3 length is 13 residues. With a J-beta primer mix and a sample-barcoded 5' primer, a second PCR ran about 6 to 11 cycles. TCRdb fed the 5' RACE reads into MiXCR, producing one record per CDR3 protein. There are 650,000 to 1,000,000 distinct CDR3 sequences in the sample; less than 60% occur only once, and 15% to 20% lies in the top ten.

The sequencing sample was made of blood. The chain recombines TRBV25-1 with TRBJ1-2, with D perhaps matching TRBD1 (5 bases). This TCR came from a man aged 80 or over in good health. Written as DNA, the CDR3 is TGTGCCAGCAAGAGGGACGAAAAGGATGGCTACACCTTC. Its translation: CASKRDEKDGYTF.